These T cell receptor beta chains were read from a single sample in a study of T cells in Graves' hyperthyroidism and ophthalmopathy. Using its own MiXCR run on the multiplex PCR reads, TCRdb lists one record per CDR3 protein. Of hundreds of thousands of distinct CDR3 sequences detected, 20% appear once; the ten largest clones hold around 50%. Specimen: blood. All receptors come from a man in his forties or fifties with Graves' ophthalmopathy. The CDR3 runs from the conserved cysteine through the conserved F or W. The D gene is left open where the match is weak. Some rows mark clone size as missing; the rest say once, few, many or name a class of expanded clone.

V	J	D	size	DNA	CDR3
TRBV6-1	TRBJ1-1	.	.	TGTGCCAGCAGCTTCCGAGAGGAAGCTTTCTTT	CASSFREEAFF
TRBV30	TRBJ2-4	.	many	TGTGCCTGGACCCCACCGGGCGAAAACATTCAGTACTTC	CAWTPPGENIQYF
TRBV29-1	TRBJ2-1	.	.	TGCAGCGTGCCCACCCCACTCACCTACAATGAGCAGTTCTTC	CSVPTPLTYNEQFF
TRBV28	TRBJ1-6	.	many	TGTGCCACCCAGCCGATAGGATTAAATTCACCCCTCCACTTT	CATQPIGLNSPLHF
TRBV7-8	TRBJ1-5	.	few	TGTGCCAGCACCCGCGGACAAGGCCTCAATCAGCCCCAGCATTTT	CASTRGQGLNQPQHF
TRBV4-3	TRBJ2-1	TRBD2	.	TGCGCCAGCAGCCAAGATGGGTGGGGACTAGCGATGTCCAATGAGCAGTTCTTC	CASSQDGWGLAMSNEQFF
TRBV2	TRBJ1-6	.	many	TGTGCCAGCAGCGGGGGCAGGGATTCACCCCTCCACTTT	CASSGGRDSPLHF
TRBV5-5	TRBJ2-5	.	.	TGTGCCAGCAGCTTGGCGTCTTCAGGGGAGACCCAGTACTTC	CASSLASSGETQYF
TRBV20-1	TRBJ2-1	TRBD2	.	TGCAGTGCTAGAGAAGCGGGAGTAGCCAATGAGCAGTTCTTC	CSAREAGVANEQFF
TRBV5-1	TRBJ1-2	.	.	TGCGCCAGCAGCTTGCACAGAGCCTATGGCTACACCTTC	CASSLHRAYGYTF
TRBV7-6	TRBJ2-5	TRBD2	many	TGTGCCAGCAGCTTGATTAGCGGGTTGCAAGAGACCCAGTACTTC	CASSLISGLQETQYF
TRBV7-9	TRBJ2-3	TRBD2	.	TGTGCCAGCAGCTTAGGCCGCGGGAGGAGCACAGATACGCAGTATTTT	CASSLGRGRSTDTQYF
TRBV6-1	TRBJ2-3	.	many	TGTGCCAGCAGTCCCCTCGGGCCCCCCGCAGATACGCAGTATTTT	CASSPLGPPADTQYF
TRBV30	TRBJ2-1	TRBD1	many	TGTGCCTGGAGTTTGGGTTATGGAGGGACAGGGCTCTACAATGAGCAGTTCTTC	CAWSLGYGGTGLYNEQFF
TRBV7-3	TRBJ2-7	TRBD1	few	TGTGCCAGCAGCTTAACAGGGACAGGGGGAGTGGACGAGCAGTACTTC	CASSLTGTGGVDEQYF
TRBV6-1	TRBJ2-5	.	many	TGTGCCAGCAGCCCCGGCAGGGCAGAGACCCAGTACTTC	CASSPGRAETQYF
TRBV6-1	TRBJ2-7	.	many	TGTGCCAGCAGTCCAGGAGGGGCTGGCGGCGAGCAGTACTTC	CASSPGGAGGEQYF
TRBV4-1	TRBJ2-2	.	.	TGCGCCAGCAGCCAAGGGACAGTTCGGACCGGGGAGCTGTTTTTT	CASSQGTVRTGELFF
TRBV12-5	TRBJ2-7	.	.	TGTGCTAGTGGTTTGGACATCTTGGGGAGCTCCTACGAGCAGTACTTC	CASGLDILGSSYEQYF
TRBV5-6	TRBJ1-3	.	.	TGTGCCAGCAGCTACGGGGGAATGAATGGAAACACCATATATTTT	CASSYGGMNGNTIYF
TRBV5-1	TRBJ2-7	.	.	TGCGCCAGCAGCTTGGTAGGGGTCAACGAGCAGTACTTC	CASSLVGVNEQYF
TRBV20-1	TRBJ2-1	TRBD2	.	TGCAGTGCTACTGGGACTAGCGGGAGGGGTAATGAGCAGTTCTTC	CSATGTSGRGNEQFF
TRBV7-7	TRBJ2-5	TRBD2	many	TGTGCTAGCAGCCGGGACTATCAAGAGACCCAGTACTTC	CASSRDYQETQYF
TRBV18	TRBJ2-2	.	once	TGTGCCAGCTCAGGTCGACAGATGATCACCGGGGAGCTGTTTTTT	CASSGRQMITGELFF
TRBV3-1	TRBJ2-1	.	few	TGTGCCAGCAGCCAAGAGGTCTGGAGTGAGCAGTTCTTC	CASSQEVWSEQFF
TRBV7-8	TRBJ1-4	.	.	TGTGCCAGCAGCTTAGCAAGGGGCCTAACGGAAAAACTGTTTTTT	CASSLARGLTEKLFF
TRBV3-1	TRBJ2-2	.	few	TGTGCCAGCAGCCAACTCAGGGGTCGGACCGGGGAGCTGTTTTTT	CASSQLRGRTGELFF
TRBV6-2/TRBV6-3	TRBJ2-4	.	many	TGTGCCAGCAGTTACTCGTACGTAGACATTCAGTACTTC	CASSYSYVDIQYF
TRBV20-1	TRBJ2-1	.	.	TGCAGTGCTAGAGATAGGGGGGGGATCGAGCAGTTCTTC	CSARDRGGIEQFF
TRBV12-3/TRBV12-4	TRBJ2-2	TRBD1	many	TGTGCCAGCAACCCACAGGGGCGTCGGGACACCGGGGAGCTGTTTTTT	CASNPQGRRDTGELFF
TRBV29-1	TRBJ2-1	TRBD2	few	TGCAGCGCCTCAGGACTAGCGGGAGGTCCTCCCTACAATGAGCAGTTCTTC	CSASGLAGGPPYNEQFF
TRBV12-3/TRBV12-4	TRBJ1-2	TRBD1	few	TGTGCCAGCAGTATAACCGGACAGGGCTATGGCTACACCTTC	CASSITGQGYGYTF
TRBV4-2	TRBJ1-1	.	.	TGTGCCAGCAGCCAAGTGACAGGCACGGACACTGAAGCTTTCTTT	CASSQVTGTDTEAFF
TRBV7-2	TRBJ1-1	TRBD1	.	TGTGCCAGCAGCATCCGACAGGGTATGAACACTGAAGCTTTCTTT	CASSIRQGMNTEAFF
TRBV13	TRBJ2-7	.	few	TGTGCCAGCAGCTTAATCCAGGGGAGGTCCGAGCAGTACTTC	CASSLIQGRSEQYF
TRBV19	TRBJ2-1	.	few	TGTGCCAGTAGTATTATATCGGGAGAAGTGCATGAGCAGTTCTTC	CASSIISGEVHEQFF
TRBV9	TRBJ2-3	TRBD1	few	TGTGCCAGCAGCGGGGACAGGGAGACAGATACGCAGTATTTT	CASSGDRETDTQYF